This passage covers 15 T cell receptor beta chains from one sample sequenced in a study of identical twins. TCRdb ran MiXCR on the 5' RACE reads and lists one entry per CDR3 protein. The sample yields fewer than 900,000 distinct CDR3 sequences, 21% seen once. In addition, the sample was reused for a study of T cells expressing NK-cell markers.

The specimen was PBMCs. Every receptor here comes from a woman in her late teens or twenties in good health.

The chain recombines TRBV12-3 or TRBV12-4 with TRBJ1-2, with D perhaps TRBD1 (5 bases). Trimming cost V 6 bases and J 0 bases, with 14 bases left between them. The CDR3 length is 15 residues. As DNA, the CDR3 is TGTGCCAGCAGCCGAACCGGGACCTCTAACTATGGCTACACCTTC. Its translation: CASSRTGTSNYGYTF.

This clonotype has a handful of counts. The rearrangement links TRBV7-9 to TRBJ1-4; a possible D gene is TRBD1 (5 bases). Germline V lookup: CDR1 SEHNR, CDR2 FQNEAQ (reference sequence). The V gene lost 5 bases and the J gene lost 0 bases, with 13 bases spanning the gap. This CDR3 spans 16 amino acids. In nucleotides, the CDR3 is TGTGCCAGCAGCCCCTTACGACAGTCAACTAATGAAAAACTGTTTTTT. Its protein is CASSPLRQSTNEKLFF.

This clonotype was observed a handful of times. The chain uses TRBV10-3 and TRBJ2-7; maybe TRBD2 (5 bases). Germline lookup yields CDR1 ENHRY and CDR2 SYGVKD. V lost 0 bases, J lost 6 bases, and 12 bases lay in between. This CDR3 region has 14 residues. The CDR3 sequence: CAISESYGAAEQYF. The CDR3 DNA follows: TGTGCCATCAGTGAGTCGTACGGAGCGGCCGAGCAGTACTTC.

This clonotype came up a few times. V and J are TRBV3-1 and TRBJ2-3; maybe TRBD2 (6 bases). Germline lookup yields CDR1 LGHDT and CDR2 YNNKEL (reference sequence). CDR3 size: 14 residues. V lost 3 bases and J 6 bases, leaving 13 bases between the germline ends. The CDR3 DNA reads TGTGCCAGCAGCCAGGGACTCTACGGGGATACGCAGTATTTT. This gives the protein CASSQGLYGDTQYF.

V usage is TRBV12-3 or TRBV12-4 and J usage is TRBJ2-1; TRBD2 matches 8 bases. The CDR3 length is 15 residues. The ends lost 5 bases at V and 10 bases at J; junction bases unmatched: 13. The CDR3 nucleotides read TGTGCCAGCAGTCCTGGAAGTAGCGGGGTAAGGGAGCAGTTCTTC. It translates to CASSPGSSGVREQFF.

This clonotype was seen a handful of times. The V and J genes are TRBV25-1 and TRBJ2-7; no reliable D call. V lost 7 bases and J 2 bases, leaving 12 bases between the germline ends. Germline V gene lookup returns CDR1 MGHDK and CDR2 SYGVNS. This CDR3 is 13 amino acids long. CDR3 in amino acids: CASTEVGTYEQYF. CDR3 nucleotide sequence: TGTGCCAGCACCGAGGTAGGGACCTACGAGCAGTACTTC.

The chain links TRBV30 to TRBJ1-5, with D maybe TRBD1 (6 bases). Germline CDR1 and CDR2: GTSNPN and SVGIG (reference sequence). CDR3 length equals 13 residues. V was cut by 4 bases and J by 6 bases, with 13 bases left in between. CDR3 bases: TGTGCCTGGACAGGGGAGAGTACTCAGCCCCAGCATTTT. This translates into CAWTGESTQPQHF. The full variable domain, its missing parts supplied by reference TRBV30 and TRBJ1-5, is SQTIHQWPATLVQPVGSPLSLECTVEGTSNPNLYWYRQAAGRGLQLLFYSVGIGQISSEVPQNLSASRPQDRQFILSSKKLLLSDSGFYLCAWTGESTQPQHFGDGTRLSIL.

This clonotype has only a few counts. The rearrangement joins TRBV28 to TRBJ2-5, with 8 bases lining up with TRBD1. Germline values: CDR1 MDHEN, CDR2 SYDVKM. V shed 2 bases and J 5 bases; nucleotides not matched to a gene: 7. This CDR3 is built from 15 residues. The CDR3 loop is CASSLIGTGSETQYF. The CDR3 bases are TGTGCCAGCAGTTTAATTGGGACAGGCTCGGAGACCCAGTACTTC.

This clonotype has a handful of counts. The rearrangement links TRBV4-1 to TRBJ2-7, with 9 bases that match TRBD2. CDR1 MGHRA and CDR2 YSYEKL come from the germline V gene. The CDR3 runs to 15 residues. Trimming at V came to 4 bases and at J to 6 bases, leaving 10 bases not matched to a gene. CDR3 sequence reads: CASSPLAGPTTEQYF. CDR3 in DNA: TGCGCCAGCAGCCCCCTAGCGGGACCCACCACCGAGCAGTACTTC.

This clonotype appeared many times. CDR3 DNA: TGCAGCGCCACGACAGGGAACACTGAAGCTTTCTTT. Translation: CSATTGNTEAFF. The V call is TRBV29-1, the J call TRBJ1-1; possible D gene TRBD1, 6 bases. The CDR3 has 12 amino acids. V dropped 7 bases and J dropped 1 base, with 10 bases sitting between them. Looked up from germline, CDR1 is SQVTM and CDR2 is ANQGSEA.

V is TRBV10-3 and J is TRBJ2-1; 8 bases align to TRBD2. This CDR3 spans 15 amino acids. The germline gives CDR1 ENHRY, CDR2 SYGVKD. Unmatched junction bases numbered 2, after V lost 2 bases and J lost 2 bases. CDR3 residues: CAISEISGAYNEQFF. Here the CDR3 DNA reads TGTGCCATCAGTGAGATTAGCGGGGCCTACAATGAGCAGTTCTTC.

This clonotype has only a few counts. The chain employs TRBV12-3 or TRBV12-4 and TRBJ1-1; the D gene is possibly TRBD1 (5 bases). The V gene lost 7 bases and the J gene lost 6 bases, with 18 bases spanning the gap. This CDR3 comprises 14 residues. CDR3 in DNA: TGTGCCAGCACCATTTATCGGCAGGGAGCTGAAGCTTTCTTT. As protein: CASTIYRQGAEAFF.

This clonotype was observed a few times. The J gene is TRBJ2-6, the V gene TRBV15; no firm D call. The CDR3 loop spans 15 amino acids. The germline V and J ends were trimmed by 1 base and 4 bases, with 8 bases remaining between them. Per the germline V gene, CDR1 is LNHNV and CDR2 is YYDKDF (reference sequence). CDR3 region: CATSRGEYGANVLTF. In nucleotides, the CDR3 is TGTGCCACCAGCAGAGGGGAATACGGGGCCAACGTCCTGACTTTC.

Only a few counts were recorded for this clonotype. The V and J genes are TRBV29-1 and TRBJ1-2, with a weak D call TRBD1 (6 bases). Trimming pared 3 bases from V and 4 bases from J, leaving 12 bases between. Germline values: CDR1 SQVTM, CDR2 ANQGSEA. The length of the CDR3 is 13 residues. In DNA, the CDR3 is TGCAGCGTTGATGACAGGTCGTTCTATGGCTACACCTTC. This gives the protein CSVDDRSFYGYTF. Full variable domain (rest looked up from reference TRBV29-1 and TRBJ1-2): SAVISQKPSRDICQRGTSLTIQCQVDSQVTMMFWYRQQPGQSLTLIATANQGSEATYESGFVIDKFPISRPNLTFSTLTVSNMSPEDSSIYLCSVDDRSFYGYTFGSGTRLTVV.

The table lists this clonotype with a few counts. The CDR3 DNA sequence: TGTGCCAGCAGCTTCACAGGGGAAACACATGAGCAGTTCTTC. It specifies CASSFTGETHEQFF. J is TRBJ2-1 and V is TRBV7-8; the match to TRBD1 covers 7 bases. V shed 3 bases, J shed 8 bases, and the junction held 7 bases outside the gene matches. CDR1 is SGHVS and CDR2 is FQNEAQ in the germline V gene. The CDR3 sequence is 14 residues long.